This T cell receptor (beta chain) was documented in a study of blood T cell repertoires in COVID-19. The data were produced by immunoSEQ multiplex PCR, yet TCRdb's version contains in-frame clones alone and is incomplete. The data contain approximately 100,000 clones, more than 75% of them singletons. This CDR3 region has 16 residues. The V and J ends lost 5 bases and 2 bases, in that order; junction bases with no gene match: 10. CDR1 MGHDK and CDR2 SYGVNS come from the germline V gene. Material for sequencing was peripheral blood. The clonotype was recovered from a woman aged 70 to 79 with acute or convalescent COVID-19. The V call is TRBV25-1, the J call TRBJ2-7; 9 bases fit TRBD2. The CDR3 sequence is CASSPSRGLAPYEQYV. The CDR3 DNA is TGTGCCAGCAGTCCCTCTCGGGGACTAGCCCCCTACGAGCAGTACGTC.